This T cell receptor beta chain was identified during a study of identical twins. This clonotype came up a few times. The target antigen is unknown. The CDR3 length is 16 residues. V trimming: 5 bases; J trimming: 2 bases; junction bases outside the gene matches: 10. Germline V lookup: CDR1 PRHDT, CDR2 FYEKMQ (reference sequence). Broader study findings: Invariant populations such as MAIT and iNKT cells could partly muddle zero-insertion analyses. Within twin pairs, the out-of-frame alpha sequences they shared showed excess low generation probability.

Healthy Caucasians, and only they, were the donors. A template switching step contributed a universal primer site, while unique molecular identifiers were present in the cDNA. TCRdb reprocessed the 5' RACE reads with MiXCR, giving one entry per CDR3 protein. The table includes about 340,000 distinct CDR3 sequences, 9% to 15% detected once. This sample also appeared in a second study, on yellow fever vaccine responses in identical twins.

The sequenced sample consisted of CD8+ T cells sorted from blood. This chain links TRBV13 with TRBJ2-3, with 7 bases matching TRBD1. The sequence came from a woman aged 18-29 years in good health. DNA for the CDR3: TGTGCCAGCAGCCCAGCCGGGACAGCGTACACAGATACGCAGTATTTT. Translated: CASSPAGTAYTDTQYF.